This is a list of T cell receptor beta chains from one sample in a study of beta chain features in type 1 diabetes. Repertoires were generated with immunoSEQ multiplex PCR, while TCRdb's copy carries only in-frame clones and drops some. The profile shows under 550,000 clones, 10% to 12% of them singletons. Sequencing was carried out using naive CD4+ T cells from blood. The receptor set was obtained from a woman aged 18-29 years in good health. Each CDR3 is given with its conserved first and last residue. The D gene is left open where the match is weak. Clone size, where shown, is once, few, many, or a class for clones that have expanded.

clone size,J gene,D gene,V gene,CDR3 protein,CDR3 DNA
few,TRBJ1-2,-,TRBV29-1,CSVGTGANYGYTF,TGCAGCGTTGGGACGGGAGCGAACTATGGCTACACCTTC
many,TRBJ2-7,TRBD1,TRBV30,CAWNLGQGKHEQYF,TGTGCCTGGAATTTGGGACAGGGGAAGCACGAGCAGTACTTC
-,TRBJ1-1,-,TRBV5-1,CASSLGQGIETEAFF,TGCGCCAGCAGCTTGGGTCAGGGTATCGAAACTGAAGCTTTCTTT
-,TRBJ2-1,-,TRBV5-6,CASSLSLPSYNEQFF,TGTGCCAGCAGCTTGAGTCTGCCTTCCTACAATGAGCAGTTCTTC
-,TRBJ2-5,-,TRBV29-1,CSVGGWGETQYF,TGCAGCGTTGGTGGGTGGGGGGAGACCCAGTACTTC
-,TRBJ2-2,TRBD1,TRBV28,CASSLSGQVNTGELFF,TGTGCCAGCAGCCTTTCGGGACAGGTCAACACCGGGGAGCTGTTTTTT
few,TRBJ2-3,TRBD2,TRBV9,CASSLTSGGAPDTQYF,TGTGCCAGCAGCCTTACTAGCGGGGGGGCCCCAGATACGCAGTATTTT
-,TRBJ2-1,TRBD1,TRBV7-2,CASSLTGTGIYNEQFF,TGTGCCAGCAGCTTGACCGGGACAGGGATCTACAATGAGCAGTTCTTC
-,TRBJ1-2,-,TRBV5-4,CASSLEQRYGYTF,TGTGCCAGCAGCTTGGAACAGCGCTATGGCTACACCTTC
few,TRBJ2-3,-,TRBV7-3,CASSLFRDRPDTQYF,TGTGCCAGCAGCTTATTTCGAGACCGACCAGATACGCAGTATTTT
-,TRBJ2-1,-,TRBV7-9,CASSYPRGSGSYNEQFF,TGTGCCAGCAGCTACCCCCGGGGTAGCGGCTCTTACAATGAGCAGTTCTTC
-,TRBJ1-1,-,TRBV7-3,CASSLQGMNTEAFF,TGTGCCAGCAGCTTACAGGGTATGAACACTGAAGCTTTCTTT
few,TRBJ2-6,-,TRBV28,CASSPTSSGANVLTF,TGTGCCAGCAGCCCAACCTCCTCTGGGGCCAACGTCCTGACTTTC
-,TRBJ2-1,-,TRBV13,CASRRGWPSYNEQFF,TGTGCCAGCCGCCGAGGGTGGCCCTCGTACAATGAGCAGTTCTTC